Shown below are 6 T cell receptor beta chains from a single sample sequenced in a study of lymphopenia after photon versus proton radiotherapy. Measured with immunoSEQ multiplex PCR; TCRdb has only the in-frame clones, and not every one. Among 7,000 to 9,000 clones, about 91% were seen once, and the ten largest hold about a fifth. Material: peripheral blood, obtained from a patient treated with photon-based radiotherapy. These receptor sequences come from a man older than 75 with cholangiocarcinoma.

The rearrangement links TRBV9 to TRBJ1-3, with 7 bases lining up with TRBD1. CDR1 and CDR2 (germline): SGDLS, YYNGEE. The CDR3 totals 17 residues. V dropped 0 bases and J dropped 0; count of bases not matched to a gene: 6. This CDR3 reads CASSVGGQASSGNTIYF. The CDR3 nucleotides are TGTGCCAGCAGCGTAGGTGGACAGGCGAGCTCTGGAAACACCATATATTTT.

The gene calls are TRBV9 and TRBJ2-3, with TRBD1 matching over 7 bases. This CDR3 contains 16 residues. Trimming at V came to 4 bases and at J to 2 bases, leaving 10 bases not matched to a gene. Germline V gene sequence: CDR1 SGDLS, CDR2 YYNGEE. The CDR3: CASSPRDRTFTDTQYF. The CDR3 region has the DNA TGTGCCAGCAGCCCCCGGGACAGAACCTTCACAGATACGCAGTATTTT.

The chain employs TRBV29-1 and TRBJ2-5; no reliable D call. This CDR3 contains 13 residues. Germline V gene data show CDR1 as SQVTM and CDR2 as ANQGSEA. The ends were cut back, 7 bases at V and 0 bases at J, with 12 bases in the middle. CDR3 loop: CSALGPHQETQYF. The CDR3 DNA follows: TGCAGCGCATTAGGCCCTCACCAAGAGACCCAGTACTTC.

The chain joins TRBV15 to TRBJ1-1; TRBD1 is a possible D gene (6 bases). Trimming took off 1 base at V and 1 base at J, with 13 bases between the two ends. This CDR3 is built from 16 residues. Germline-derived CDR1 and CDR2 are LNHNV and YYDKDF (reference sequence). CDR3 bases: TGTGCCACCAGCAGAGCCGGGGGCAGGGCGAACACTGAAGCTTTCTTT. Protein product: CATSRAGGRANTEAFF.

The J gene is TRBJ1-4, the V gene TRBV30; D is perhaps TRBD1 (6 bases). Per the germline V gene, CDR1 is GTSNPN and CDR2 is SVGIG (reference sequence). The CDR3 loop spans 12 amino acids. V lost 5 bases and J 10 bases, leaving 14 bases between the germline ends. The CDR3 region has the DNA TGTGCCTGGGGAGGACAGTCGGGAAAACTGTTTTTT. Translated: CAWGGQSGKLFF. Combining the CDR3 with reference TRBV30 and TRBJ1-4 gives the whole variable domain SQTIHQWPATLVQPVGSPLSLECTVEGTSNPNLYWYRQAAGRGLQLLFYSVGIGQISSEVPQNLSASRPQDRQFILSSKKLLLSDSGFYLCAWGGQSGKLFFGSGTQLSVL.

The J gene is TRBJ1-1, the V gene TRBV7-8; the match to TRBD1 covers 7 bases. CDR3 length equals 16 residues. CDR1 SGHVS and CDR2 FQNEAQ come from the germline V gene. V was pared by 4 bases and J by 3 bases, with 11 bases of the junction left unmatched. The CDR3 DNA reads as TGTGCCAGCAGCTCCCCTTACAGGGGAACCTACACTGAAGCTTTCTTT. Translated: CASSSPYRGTYTEAFF.